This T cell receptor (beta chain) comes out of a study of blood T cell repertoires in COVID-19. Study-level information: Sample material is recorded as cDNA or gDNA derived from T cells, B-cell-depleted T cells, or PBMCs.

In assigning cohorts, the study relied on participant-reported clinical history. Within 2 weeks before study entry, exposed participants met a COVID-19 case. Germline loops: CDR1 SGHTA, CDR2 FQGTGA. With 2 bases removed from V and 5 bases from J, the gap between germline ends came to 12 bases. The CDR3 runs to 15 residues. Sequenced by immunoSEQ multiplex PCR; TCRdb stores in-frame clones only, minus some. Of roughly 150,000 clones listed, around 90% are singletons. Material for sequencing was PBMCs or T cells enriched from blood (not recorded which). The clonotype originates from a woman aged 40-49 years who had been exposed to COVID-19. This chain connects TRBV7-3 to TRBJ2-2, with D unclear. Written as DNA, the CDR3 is TGTGCCAGCAGCTTAGTGGGCCACGGAACCGGGGAGCTGTTTTTT. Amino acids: CASSLVGHGTGELFF.